The 26 T cell receptor beta chains presented below share a single source sample, sequenced in a study of blood T cells in healthy people across ages. A sample-barcoded 5' primer and a J-beta primer mix were used in a second PCR of roughly 7 to 11 cycles. Via MiXCR, TCRdb re-called the 5' RACE reads, giving one row per CDR3 protein. The sample lists roughly 860,000 distinct CDR3 sequences, around 62% occurring once. Sequenced material: blood. Every receptor here comes from a man aged 25-45 years in good health.

This clonotype was seen more than once but under ten times. The chain carries TRBV4-2 and TRBJ2-6; D perhaps matches TRBD1 (5 bases). The CDR3 contains 16 residues. V was trimmed by 0 bases and J by 4 bases, leaving 10 bases between them. Germline-derived CDR1 and CDR2 are LGHNA and YNFKEQ. Written as DNA, the CDR3 is TGTGCCAGCAGCCAAGAACCCAGGGCCGGGGCCAACGTCCTGACTTTC. Translating it yields CASSQEPRAGANVLTF.

This clonotype was seen once. The genes are TRBV6-2 or TRBV6-3 and TRBJ2-7; TRBD1 matches 9 bases. V shed 8 bases, J shed 6 bases, and the junction held 11 bases outside the gene matches. The CDR3 has 14 residues. From germline, CDR1 is MNHEY and CDR2 SVGEGT. This CDR3 is CASGDRAHLGEQYF. DNA of the CDR3: TGTGCCAGCGGGGACAGGGCGCACCTAGGCGAGCAGTACTTC.

This chain joins TRBV10-3 and TRBJ2-1; TRBD1 is a possible D gene (7 bases). Trimming stripped 3 bases from V and 14 bases from J, with 20 bases between. The CDR3 sequence is 14 residues long. CDR1 ENHRY and CDR2 SYGVKD come from the germline V gene. CDR3 sequence: CAISDDRVPVAEFF. For the CDR3, the DNA is TGTGCCATCAGTGACGACAGGGTACCGGTAGCGGAGTTCTTC.

The gene calls are TRBV12-3 or TRBV12-4 and TRBJ1-6, with a weak D call TRBD1 (6 bases). Trimming took 3 bases from V and 8 from J, leaving 11 bases between them. The CDR3 totals 14 residues. CDR3 loop: CASSFRRGDSPLHF. In DNA form, the CDR3 reads TGTGCCAGCAGTTTCCGTAGGGGGGATTCACCCCTCCACTTT.

Here the CDR3 reads CASSLAGESGGEEQYF. DNA for the CDR3: TGTGCCAGCAGTTTGGCAGGGGAGTCAGGGGGTGAGGAGCAGTACTTC. This chain joins TRBV12-3 or TRBV12-4 and TRBJ2-7; 7 bases are shared with TRBD1. The CDR3 extends over 16 amino acids. Trimming removed 3 bases from V and 7 bases from J; junction bases left unmatched: 15.

The genes are TRBV18 and TRBJ2-1, with a weak D call TRBD1 (6 bases). The CDR3 loop spans 16 amino acids. The V end was cut by 1 base, the J end by 0 bases, with 10 bases between. Germline V gives CDR1 KGHSH, CDR2 LQKENI. The CDR3 DNA reads as TGTGCCAGCTCACCACAAGGACAGAGCTCCTACAATGAGCAGTTCTTC. It is translated as CASSPQGQSSYNEQFF.

A single count supports this clonotype. CDR3 amino acids: CSVLRPGRSDEQYF. In DNA, the CDR3 is TGCAGCGTTTTACGCCCCGGACGGTCCGACGAGCAGTACTTC. This rearrangement joins TRBV29-1 to TRBJ2-4; no clear D gene. The DNA end is a closer match to TRBJ2-7, so the J assignment may be wrong. Germline V gene data show CDR1 as SQVTM and CDR2 as ANQGSEA. The CDR3 loop spans 14 amino acids.

The V and J genes are TRBV7-2 and TRBJ1-5, with D possibly being TRBD1 (6 bases). Germline V lookup: CDR1 SGHTA, CDR2 FQGNSA. The CDR3 sequence is 15 residues long. V lost 5 bases, J lost 5 bases, and 16 bases lay in between. CDR3 sequence reads: CASSPNWGQHQPQHF. CDR3 nucleotide sequence: TGTGCCAGCAGCCCAAATTGGGGGCAGCATCAGCCCCAGCATTTT.

This chain joins TRBV29-1 and TRBJ2-4; 10 bases map to TRBD1. The DNA end lines up better with TRBJ2-7; the J call may be wrong. The CDR3 is 14 amino acids. Germline CDR1 and CDR2: SQVTM and ANQGSEA. CDR3 nucleotide sequence: TGCAGCGTTATTCCGGGACAGGGGACCTACGAGCAGTACTTC. This sequence encodes CSVIPGQGTYEQYF.

The CDR3 region is CASSPNPGTEETQYF. As DNA, the CDR3 is TGTGCCAGCAGCCCAAACCCCGGGACCGAAGAGACCCAGTACTTC. The chain couples TRBV6-2 or TRBV6-3 to TRBJ2-5, with D perhaps being TRBD1 or TRBD2 (5 bases each). CDR1 and CDR2 (germline): MNHEY, SVGEGT. V lost 6 bases, J lost 3 bases, and 17 bases lay in between. The CDR3 contains 15 residues.

This clonotype has just a few counts. V and J are TRBV12-3 or TRBV12-4 and TRBJ1-6; 9 bases line up with TRBD1. The CDR3 is 15 residues long. The V segment lost 6 bases and the J segment 9 bases; nucleotides outside the gene matches: 9. The CDR3 here is CASSLQGAVGSPLHF. For the CDR3, the DNA is TGTGCCAGCAGCCTACAGGGGGCGGTCGGTTCACCCCTCCACTTT.

The rearrangement uses TRBV12-3 or TRBV12-4 and TRBJ1-4, with a possible D match to TRBD1 (5 bases). V was trimmed by 2 bases and J by 2 bases, leaving 12 bases between them. CDR3 length: 16 amino acids. For the CDR3, the DNA is TGTGCCAGCAGTTTATTCCTGGCAGGGACTAATGAAAAACTGTTTTTT. This sequence encodes CASSLFLAGTNEKLFF.

This clonotype was observed many times. V and J are TRBV29-1 and TRBJ2-5, with 8 positions matching TRBD1. Unmatched junction bases numbered 4, after V lost 5 bases and J lost 5 bases. CDR3 length: 12 residues. In germline, CDR1 is SQVTM, CDR2 ANQGSEA. This CDR3 reads CSVQGARETQYF. The CDR3 DNA reads TGCAGCGTTCAGGGGGCGCGTGAGACCCAGTACTTC.

Worth noting for this clonotype: The CDR3 carries no conserved terminal phenylalanine or tryptophan, so it likely arises from a read error. The chain employs TRBV7-2 and TRBJ2-5; 10 bases fit TRBD2. The J segment lost 2 bases and the V segment lost 4 bases, leaving 7 bases of the junction unmatched. The CDR3 extends over 16 amino acids. In germline, CDR1 is SGHTA, CDR2 FQGNSA. CDR3: CASSSILAGGQETQYV. CDR3 bases: TGTGCCAGCAGCTCCATTTTAGCGGGGGGACAAGAGACCCAGTACGTC.

The chain combines TRBV30 with TRBJ2-1, with TRBD1 matching 9 bases. The CDR3 totals 15 residues. Germline V gene lookup returns CDR1 GTSNPN and CDR2 SVGIG (reference sequence). J lost 8 bases, V lost 5 bases, and 13 bases had no gene match. CDR3 loop: CAWWPGTGPVDEQFF. CDR3 DNA: TGTGCCTGGTGGCCAGGGACAGGGCCCGTGGATGAGCAGTTCTTC.

A remark on this clonotype: With a much larger clone just one base away, this may be a read error. The V call is TRBV7-2, the J call TRBJ2-1; D is tentatively TRBD1 or TRBD2 (6 bases each). Germline V gene data show CDR1 as SGHTA and CDR2 as FQGNSA. The CDR3 length is 17 residues. CDR3 loop: CASSLRLGGSTNKEQFF. CDR3 coding DNA: TGTGCCAGCAGCTTAAGGTTGGGGGGCTCCACCAACAAGGAGCAGTTCTTC.

This clonotype was found a few times. The chain joins TRBV20-1 to TRBJ1-2, with D tentatively TRBD1 (5 bases). This CDR3 is 12 amino acids long. Germline V gene lookup returns CDR1 DFQATT and CDR2 SNEGSKA (reference sequence). The CDR3 sequence is CTSRDSNYGYTF. The CDR3 DNA is TGCACCTCCAGGGATAGTAACTATGGCTACACCTTC.

The V and J genes are TRBV28 and TRBJ2-5; no clear D. The J call may be mistaken, given a closer DNA end match to TRBJ2-7. This CDR3 has 11 residues. The germline gives CDR1 MDHEN, CDR2 SYDVKM. The DNA of the CDR3 is TGTGCCAGCAGTTTAATAGACGAGCAGTACTTC. It specifies CASSLIDEQYF.

The chain carries TRBV12-3 or TRBV12-4 and TRBJ1-2; 8 nucleotides agree with TRBD1. Losses at the gene ends were 6 bases for V and 8 bases for J; bases not matched to a gene: 5. CDR3 length: 12 amino acids. The CDR3 region has the DNA TGTGCCAGCAGCCAGGGGGCTGGAGGCTACACCTTC. This gives the protein CASSQGAGGYTF.

The V call is TRBV2, the J call TRBJ2-4, with D perhaps given as TRBD1 or TRBD2 (5 bases each). The J call may be mistaken, given a closer DNA end match to TRBJ2-5. The CDR3 sequence is 13 residues long. Germline CDR1 SNHLY, CDR2 FYNNEI. The CDR3 sequence: CAGGIKDQETQYF. CDR3 sequence (DNA): TGTGCCGGGGGAATTAAGGATCAAGAGACCCAGTACTTC.

This clonotype was recorded a few times. The genes are TRBV7-3 and TRBJ2-6, with TRBD1 matching over 7 bases. This CDR3 is 17 amino acids long. J lost 0 bases, V lost 5 bases, and 7 bases had no gene match. Germline CDR1 SGHTA, CDR2 FQGTGA. The CDR3 protein is CASSPRDSVSGANVLTF. The CDR3 region has the DNA TGTGCCAGCAGCCCCCGGGACAGCGTCTCTGGGGCCAACGTCCTGACTTTC.

This chain uses TRBV11-1 with TRBJ2-1; D perhaps matches TRBD2 (6 bases). V was pared by 1 base and J by 0 bases, with 10 bases between. This CDR3 spans 16 amino acids. Germline-derived CDR1 and CDR2 are SGHAT and FQDESV (reference sequence). CDR3 sequence reads: CASSLDGSPSYNEQFF. CDR3 coding DNA: TGTGCCAGCAGCTTAGACGGGAGCCCCTCCTACAATGAGCAGTTCTTC.

CDR3 DNA: TGTGCCAGCAGTTACTCGAGGGCCGGGTTTTACAATGAGCAGTTCTTC. Translating gives CASSYSRAGFYNEQFF. The V and J genes are TRBV6-5 and TRBJ2-1; tentative D call: TRBD2 (5 bases). The CDR3 loop spans 16 amino acids. Trimming removed 0 bases from V and 4 bases from J, with 13 bases in between. Germline V gene sequence: CDR1 MNHEY, CDR2 SVGAGI.

CDR3 sequence: CASSLDREAWSEAFF. In DNA form, the CDR3 reads TGTGCCAGCAGTCTCGACAGGGAAGCTTGGAGTGAAGCTTTCTTT. The chain employs TRBV7-3 and TRBJ1-1; 7 bases are shared with TRBD1. Trimming took 6 bases from V and 7 from J; bases not matched to a gene: 14. This CDR3 has 15 residues. CDR1 SGHTA and CDR2 FQGTGA come from the germline V gene.

The rearrangement links TRBV29-1 to TRBJ2-1; no clear D gene. There are 13 residues in the CDR3. The germline V and J ends were trimmed by 5 bases and 1 base, with 9 bases remaining between them. Germline V gene sequence: CDR1 SQVTM, CDR2 ANQGSEA. The CDR3 nucleotides read TGCAGCGTTTCTAGAGTGTCCTACAATGAGCAGTTCTTC. Translated: CSVSRVSYNEQFF.

CDR3 in amino acids: CASSHDPQTYEQYF. Here the CDR3 DNA reads TGTGCCAGCAGCCATGACCCACAAACCTACGAGCAGTACTTC. The chain carries TRBV21-1 and TRBJ2-7. TRBV21-1 is a documented pseudogene. This CDR3 region has 14 residues.